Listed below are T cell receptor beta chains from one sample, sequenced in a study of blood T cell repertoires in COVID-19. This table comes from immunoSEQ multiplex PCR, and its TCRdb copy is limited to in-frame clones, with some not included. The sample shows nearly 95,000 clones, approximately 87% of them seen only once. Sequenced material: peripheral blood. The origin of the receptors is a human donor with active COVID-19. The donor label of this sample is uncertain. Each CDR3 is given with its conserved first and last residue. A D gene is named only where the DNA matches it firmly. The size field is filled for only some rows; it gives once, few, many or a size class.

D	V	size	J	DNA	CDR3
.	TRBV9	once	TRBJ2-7	TGTGCCAGCAGCGTAGGGGCAGGGGACCCCCACGAGCAGTACTTC	CASSVGAGDPHEQYF
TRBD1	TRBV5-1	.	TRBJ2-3	TGCGCCAGCAGCACCGGACAGGGGCCCCACCCTAGCACAGATACGCAGTATTTT	CASSTGQGPHPSTDTQYF
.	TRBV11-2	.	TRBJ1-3	TGTGCCAGCAGCTTAGACTCAGGCTCTGGAAACACCATATATTTT	CASSLDSGSGNTIYF
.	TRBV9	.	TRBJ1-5	TGTGCCAGCAGCGTGGGACTTCGCAATCAGCCCCAGCATTTT	CASSVGLRNQPQHF
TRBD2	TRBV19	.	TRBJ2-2	TGTGCCAGTAGTGGGGGACTAGCGGGGAGCACCGGGGAGCTGTTTTTT	CASSGGLAGSTGELFF
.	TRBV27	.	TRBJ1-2	TGTGCCAGCAGCCCTCAGAGAGTGGGCGGCTACACCTTC	CASSPQRVGGYTF
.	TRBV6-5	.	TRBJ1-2	TGTGCCAGCAAGCCAGGGGTCTATGGCTACACCTTC	CASKPGVYGYTF
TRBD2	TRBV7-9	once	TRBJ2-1	TGTGCCAGCAGCGCCCCGGGACTAGGATACAATGAGCAGTTCTTC	CASSAPGLGYNEQFF
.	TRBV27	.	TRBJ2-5	TGTGCCAGCAGTTTATCCAGTCGGGGGTCTGAGACCCAGTACTTC	CASSLSSRGSETQYF
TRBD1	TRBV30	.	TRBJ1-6	TGTGCCTGGAAGACCCTAGGGGGCCTCTCCTATAATTCACCCCTCCACTTT	CAWKTLGGLSYNSPLHF
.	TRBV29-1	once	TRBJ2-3	TGCAGCGCCCTCGGGGTTCCCACAGATACGCAGTATTTT	CSALGVPTDTQYF
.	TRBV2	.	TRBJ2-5	TGTGCCAGCAGTCCGGGACACCTCCAAGAGACCCAGTACTTC	CASSPGHLQETQYF
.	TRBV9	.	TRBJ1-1	TGTGCCAGCAGCGTAGATCGGGGGGCGACTGAAGCTTTCTTT	CASSVDRGATEAFF
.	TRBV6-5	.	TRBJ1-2	TGTGCCAGCAGATTTGGAGGTGGCTACACCTTC	CASRFGGGYTF
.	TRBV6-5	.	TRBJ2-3	TGTGCCAGCAGTCTTCAGGGAAGCACAGATACGCAGTATTTT	CASSLQGSTDTQYF
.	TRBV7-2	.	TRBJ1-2	TGTGCCAGTGACAAGGACTATGGCTACACCTTC	CASDKDYGYTF
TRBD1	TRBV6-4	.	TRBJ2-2	TGTGCCAGTTCCAGACAGGGGACCTCGAACACCGGGGAGCTGTTTTTT	CASSRQGTSNTGELFF
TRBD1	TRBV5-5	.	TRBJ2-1	TGTGCCAGCAGCCAGGACAGGAGCCCTTACAATGAGCAGTTCTTC	CASSQDRSPYNEQFF
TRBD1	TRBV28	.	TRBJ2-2	TGTGCCAGCAGTCTTATGGCGGAGGTGAGGGGACAGGGCCACACCGGGGAGCTGTTTTTT	CASSLMAEVRGQGHTGELFF
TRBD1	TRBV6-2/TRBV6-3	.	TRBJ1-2	TGTGCCAGCAGTAAACACCTGGGACAGATAGACTATGGCTACACCTTC	CASSKHLGQIDYGYTF